Sequencing of this T cell receptor (beta chain) was carried out in a study of cytomegalovirus exposure and HLA in healthy donors. The repertoire was sequenced with immunoSEQ multiplex PCR; TCRdb's copy has only in-frame clones and lacks some. The sample lists 150,000 to 200,000 clones; about nine tenths were seen once. The study's findings and limits: Under in vitro conditions, a few CMV-associated chains were confirmed as specific for CMV antigens.

To note about this clone: Its cognate antigen is unknown.

Trimming removed 4 bases at V and 1 base at J, with 14 bases between. Germline V gene lookup returns CDR1 SGDLS and CDR2 YYNGEE. The CDR3 is made up of 15 amino acids. Sequencing was carried out using PBMCs. This receptor was identified in a man under 40 in good health and CMV-seropositive. The chain has TRBV9 and TRBJ1-1; D may be TRBD1 (5 bases). The CDR3 region is CASSSLGEGNTEAFF. CDR3 DNA sequence: TGTGCCAGCAGCAGTTTGGGGGAAGGGAACACTGAAGCTTTCTTT.